The next 19 T cell receptor beta chains were all read from a single sample in a study of T cells in tuberculosis. Sequenced by immunoSEQ multiplex PCR; TCRdb stores in-frame clones only, minus some. The sample holds around 43,000 clones; about 95% are singletons and the top ten take roughly 3.5%. The sample comprised PBMCs. The receptors originated from a donor between 5 and 29 years old with latent tuberculosis or without tuberculosis infection.

The chain is built from TRBV28 and TRBJ1-1, with D hard to call. Germline V gives CDR1 MDHEN, CDR2 SYDVKM. This CDR3 spans 17 amino acids. Trimming cost V 2 bases and J 3 bases, with 19 bases left between them. CDR3 DNA: TGTGCCAGCAGTTTAAGTGGACTCCCCCGGAGGGACACTGAAGCTTTCTTT. It specifies CASSLSGLPRRDTEAFF.

This chain connects TRBV5-1 to TRBJ1-1; the D gene is possibly TRBD1 (6 bases). The CDR3 has 14 amino acids. The germline gives CDR1 SGHRS, CDR2 YFSETQ. V was shortened by 2 bases and J by 1 base, with 9 bases between the two germline ends. CDR3 sequence reads: CASSFQGSNTEAFF. The CDR3 DNA reads as TGCGCCAGCAGCTTTCAGGGGTCGAACACTGAAGCTTTCTTT.

The chain joins TRBV27 to TRBJ2-2; D perhaps matches TRBD1 (5 bases). The CDR3 runs 15 residues. Germline V gene data show CDR1 as MNHEY and CDR2 as SMNVEV (reference sequence). V was cut by 8 bases and J by 1 base, with 14 bases left in between. The CDR3 here is CASRPRAQNTGELFF. DNA for the CDR3: TGTGCCAGCCGGCCCAGGGCGCAGAACACCGGGGAGCTGTTTTTT.

The genes are TRBV5-4 and TRBJ1-1; a possible D gene is TRBD1 (5 bases). V gave up 1 base and J gave up 1 base, with 11 bases separating them. This CDR3 spans 15 amino acids. Germline values: CDR1 SGHNT, CDR2 YYREEE (reference sequence). Here the CDR3 reads CASSLTGLGNTEAFF. In nucleotides, the CDR3 is TGTGCCAGCAGCTTGACAGGATTGGGGAACACTGAAGCTTTCTTT.

The chain joins TRBV19 to TRBJ1-2; 11 positions match TRBD1. V gave up 7 bases and J gave up 4 bases; unmatched junction bases: 5. Germline CDR1 LNHDA, CDR2 SQIVND (reference sequence). This CDR3 has 14 amino acids. Here the CDR3 reads CASNRGTGGYGYTF. Written as DNA, the CDR3 is TGTGCCAGTAACCGCGGGACAGGGGGCTATGGCTACACCTTC.

This clone was counted a single time. The gene calls are TRBV18 and TRBJ1-1; D might be TRBD1 (5 bases). Germline assignment: CDR1 KGHSH and CDR2 LQKENI. The CDR3 has 13 amino acids. The V and J ends lost 1 base and 8 bases respectively, with 11 bases between them. The chain's CDR3 is CASSPLHDSEAFF. The CDR3 bases are TGTGCCAGCTCACCACTACACGACAGCGAAGCTTTCTTT.

The chain is built from TRBV5-1 and TRBJ2-3, with D perhaps matching TRBD2 (6 bases). The CDR3 contains 13 residues. V lost 3 bases and J 8 bases, leaving 13 bases between the germline ends. CDR1 SGHRS and CDR2 YFSETQ come from the germline V gene. In DNA form, the CDR3 reads TGCGCCAGCAGCTCCGGTAGCGGTTTTACGCAGTATTTT. Its translation is CASSSGSGFTQYF.

This rearrangement joins TRBV5-6 to TRBJ1-2; 8 bases match TRBD1. Germline V gives CDR1 SGHDT, CDR2 YYEEEE. V was clipped by 5 bases and J by 4 bases; unmatched bases: 7. This CDR3 region has 14 residues. CDR3 loop: CASRLTGALYGYTF. CDR3 DNA: TGTGCCAGCAGGCTGACAGGGGCCCTCTATGGCTACACCTTC.

The chain joins TRBV7-9 to TRBJ1-2; unclear D gene. V lost 4 bases and J lost 8, with 17 bases in between. Looked up from germline, CDR1 is SEHNR and CDR2 is FQNEAQ (reference sequence). The length of the CDR3 is 14 residues. In nucleotides, the CDR3 is TGTGCCAGCAGCTCACTCGCCGGTCTCGGGGGCTACACCTTC. This encodes CASSSLAGLGGYTF.

The J gene is TRBJ2-5, the V gene TRBV15; D unresolved. V lost 3 bases, J lost 9 bases, and 5 bases lay in between. Germline assignment: CDR1 LNHNV and CDR2 YYDKDF (reference sequence). The CDR3 spans 10 residues. This CDR3 reads CATSSGSQYF. The CDR3 DNA reads TGTGCCACCAGCAGCGGGTCCCAGTACTTC.

The chain recombines TRBV5-1 with TRBJ2-3, with 12 bases that match TRBD2. The CDR3 contains 17 residues. V was clipped by 3 bases and J by 0 bases; unmatched bases: 5. Per the germline V gene, CDR1 is SGHRS and CDR2 is YFSETQ. CDR3 DNA: TGCGCCAGCAGCTCCGGACTAGCGGGACCGAGCACAGATACGCAGTATTTT. It encodes CASSSGLAGPSTDTQYF. Full variable domain (missing parts from reference TRBV5-1 and TRBJ2-3): KAGVTQTPRYLIKTRGQQVTLSCSPISGHRSVSWYQQTPGQGLQFLFEYFSETQRNKGNFPGRFSGRQFSNSRSEMNVSTLELGDSALYLCASSSGLAGPSTDTQYFGPGTRLTVL.

The chain combines TRBV30 with TRBJ1-2; 7 nucleotides line up with TRBD1. This CDR3 region has 13 residues. Germline values: CDR1 GTSNPN, CDR2 SVGIG (reference sequence). Germline trimming cut 2 bases from V and 14 bases from J; bases unmatched to any gene: 14. The CDR3 DNA reads as TGTGCCTGGAGTCCCGGGACAGCTAGTCTAATTACCTTC. This encodes CAWSPGTASLITF.

The rearrangement uses TRBV7-9 and TRBJ1-2; D uncertain. The germline V and J ends were trimmed by 0 bases and 7 bases, with 21 bases remaining between them. Germline V lookup: CDR1 SEHNR, CDR2 FQNEAQ (reference sequence). The CDR3 sequence is 17 residues long. This CDR3 is CASSLATGRVRESGYTF. DNA for the CDR3: TGTGCCAGCAGCTTAGCGACTGGTAGGGTTCGGGAAAGTGGCTACACCTTC.

This sequence joins TRBV7-2 and TRBJ1-5, with a tentative D call TRBD1 (5 bases). Germline assignment: CDR1 SGHTA and CDR2 FQGNSA. CDR3 length equals 15 residues. V shed 5 bases and J shed 2 bases, with 13 bases lying between them. This chain's CDR3 is CASSLGRGGNQPQHF. The DNA of the CDR3 is TGTGCCAGCAGCCTGGGGAGGGGTGGCAATCAGCCCCAGCATTTT.

The chain combines TRBV2 with TRBJ2-1, with a weak D call TRBD2 (6 bases). Germline loops: CDR1 SNHLY, CDR2 FYNNEI. The CDR3 has 15 amino acids. CDR3 DNA: TGTGCTCCCGGAAAAGCCGGGGGTCGGTACAATGAGCAGTTCTTC. Translating it yields CAPGKAGGRYNEQFF.

The chain is built from TRBV30 and TRBJ1-3, with D hard to call. Germline V gene data show CDR1 as GTSNPN and CDR2 as SVGIG (reference sequence). This CDR3 is built from 13 residues. V was pared by 2 bases and J by 2 bases, with 7 bases between. CDR3 bases: TGTGCCTGGAGTCAAGAGACTGGAAACACCATATATTTT. This translates into CAWSQETGNTIYF. The entire variable domain, with the rest obtained from reference TRBV30 and TRBJ1-3, is as follows: SQTIHQWPATLVQPVGSPLSLECTVEGTSNPNLYWYRQAAGRGLQLLFYSVGIGQISSEVPQNLSASRPQDRQFILSSKKLLLSDSGFYLCAWSQETGNTIYFGEGSWLTVV.

The J gene is TRBJ1-1, the V gene TRBV7-9; D is perhaps TRBD1 (5 bases). Germline V gene sequence: CDR1 SEHNR, CDR2 FQNEAQ (reference sequence). This CDR3 is 16 amino acids long. V gave up 3 bases and J gave up 10 bases, with 24 bases separating them. The CDR3 loop reads CASSFASGTGTVGAFF. CDR3 nucleotides: TGTGCCAGCAGCTTTGCTAGCGGGACGGGAACTGTAGGAGCTTTCTTT.

V and J are TRBV27 and TRBJ1-1, with 9 bases aligning to TRBD1. The CDR3 runs 15 residues. V was pared by 5 bases and J by 4 bases, with 8 bases of the junction left unmatched. Per the germline V gene, CDR1 is MNHEY and CDR2 is SMNVEV (reference sequence). CDR3 nucleotide sequence: TGTGCCAGCAGTCACGGGACAGGGCGGAGCACTGAAGCTTTCTTT. Encoded protein: CASSHGTGRSTEAFF.

The CDR3 DNA is TGTGCCAGCAGCTTAGGGGCGGGCCGCACTGAAGCTTTCTTT. It yields the protein CASSLGAGRTEAFF. The chain recombines TRBV7-9 with TRBJ1-1; the D is unclear. V lost 1 base, J lost 4 bases, and 10 bases lay in between. The CDR3 has 14 residues. CDR1 is SEHNR, CDR2 FQNEAQ, per germline (reference sequence). The full variable domain, its missing parts supplied by reference TRBV7-9 and TRBJ1-1, is DTGVSQNPRHKITKRGQNVTFRCDPISEHNRLYWYRQTLGQGPEFLTYFQNEAQLEKSRLLSDRFSAERPKGSFSTLEIQRTEQGDSAMYLCASSLGAGRTEAFFGQGTRLTVV.